This TCR beta chain was retrieved from a study of cytotoxic CD8 clonotypes in ibrutinib-treated CLL. Study background: Around 25 partial and 2 complete responses; at median approximately 70 months, about 14 remitted, roughly 12 progressed.

Generated by immunoSEQ multiplex PCR, the TCRdb table keeps only in-frame clones and is missing some. The sample contains approximately 330,000 clones, roughly 79% of which appear only once. The CDR3 extends over 19 amino acids. CDR1 and CDR2 from the germline V gene are SGHVS and FQNEAQ. The V end was cut by 0 bases, the J end by 6 bases, with 26 bases between. The chain carries TRBV7-8 and TRBJ1-2; D unresolved. This clonotype originated in a human donor with chronic lymphocytic leukemia. Sequences were derived from PBMCs, sampled before ibrutinib treatment. CDR3 amino acids: CASSLARTKTLSAPNGYTF. CDR3 nucleotide sequence: TGTGCCAGCAGCTTAGCGCGAACCAAAACCCTATCCGCACCCAATGGCTACACCTTC.